This T cell receptor beta chain was sequenced in a study of blood T cell repertoires in COVID-19. At the level of the study: COVID-19 samples collected from the United States, Italy and Spain covered acute and convalescent phases. T cells, B-cell-depleted T cells, or PBMCs supplied cDNA or gDNA.

Under the authors' procedure: It was from reference gene primer amplification that nucleated cell counts were estimated. Data came from immunoSEQ multiplex PCR; TCRdb stores just in-frame clones and leaves some out. The V and J calls and clone size come from that table; D and trimming were worked out from the DNA. The data show some 150,000 clones, 65% to 85% seen once. The ends were cut back, 7 bases at V and 3 bases at J, with 10 bases in the middle. CDR1 and CDR2 (germline): DFQATT, SNEGSKA (reference sequence). This CDR3 region has 11 residues. Material for sequencing was peripheral blood. The V call is TRBV20-1, the J call TRBJ2-7, with D possibly being TRBD2 (5 bases). This TCR came from a woman aged 55-70 years with acute or convalescent COVID-19. CDR3 bases: TGCAGTGTGGAGGATCTCTACGAGCAGTACTTC. It is translated as CSVEDLYEQYF.